What follows is one T cell receptor (beta chain) and its context. This CDR3 has 14 amino acids. V was cut by 6 bases and J by 8 bases, with 19 bases left in between. CDR1 MNHEY and CDR2 SMNVEV come from the germline V gene (reference sequence). Original processing notes: Nucleated cell counts were estimated from reference gene primer amplification. Clones were sequenced by immunoSEQ multiplex PCR, and TCRdb holds only the in-frame ones, with some missing. V and J calls plus clone size are reproduced from that table; the DNA served to infer D and trimming. Here the sample spans about 230,000 clones, approximately 87% being singletons. This sample was taken from a study of blood T cell repertoires in COVID-19. About the research overall: Specimens from acute and convalescent COVID-19 originated in the United States, Italy and Spain. T cells, B-cell-depleted T cells, or PBMCs provided the cDNA or gDNA that served as material.

The material sequenced was peripheral blood. The origin of this receptor is a woman in her seventies with active or convalescent COVID-19. The chain uses TRBV27 and TRBJ1-2, with D uncertain. CDR3 protein: CASSFDVISGGYTF. The CDR3, as DNA: TGTGCCAGCAGCTTCGACGTTATCTCGGGGGGCTACACCTTC.